The entry that follows covers one T cell receptor (beta chain) sequence. This clone showed up just a few times. Its antigen remains undetermined. There are no base qualities to consult, and no much larger clone falls within one base. The germline V gene (reference sequence) sets CDR1 to LGHDT and CDR2 to YNNKEL. The CDR3 contains 13 residues, cysteine and phenylalanine counted. Kept here is only the CDR3 DNA, which spans 39 bases and is read in frame from base 1. Cut back by 8 bases and 3 bases, the V and J ends lie 14 bases apart. TCRbeta CDR3 regions were amplified from genomic DNA using the immunoSEQ Assay, a bias-controlled multiplex PCR. Processing in the source paper ran as follows. Within the assay, amplification of reference gene primers was used to estimate how many nucleated cells each sample contained. To quantify the absolute abundance of each unique TCRbeta CDR3 rearrangement, sequence reads were collapsed and filtered. Productive Simpson clonality was computed per sample as the square root of Simpson's diversity index over productive rearrangements. TCRdb re-hosts the immuneACCESS table, in-frame sequences only. Its copies lack some clones; in the studies checked, an unresolved V gene accounts for under half of them, and the cause for the rest is not known. D and trimming come from the DNA, and the V and J calls and clone size come from that table. The sample profile shows about 220,000 clones; approximately 81% of them were found once. Jointly, the top ten make up 20% of the sample.

Collaborating institutions collected whole blood in K2EDTA tubes following their own protocols. For TCRbeta analysis, collaborator samples were shipped as frozen whole blood, as isolated PBMCs, or as DNA extracted from either sample type. The data belong to a study of blood T cell repertoires in COVID-19 (dated by TCRdb to 2020 to 2021). At the level of the whole study: Samples covering the acute and convalescent phases of COVID-19 were provided by collaborators in the United States, Italy and Spain. The repertoires were released in a freely available public database intended as a resource for research on the immune response to SARS-CoV-2. Samples were obtained from the ongoing ImmuneRACE study (first 160 participants) and from 1,254 subjects provided by 6 global collaborators. The dataset comprised deeply sampled blood TCRbeta repertoires from subjects exposed to, actively infected with, or recovered from COVID-19. The material from the prospective study consisted of cDNA or gDNA derived from T cells, B-cell-depleted T cells, or PBMCs. Sample metadata almost always included a de-identified subject ID, COVID-19 status, age in years and sex. Where available, HLA class I and class II types were obtained from metadata supplied by the sample provider rather than from assay-based typing. The paper's findings and limits, for the study overall: Clinical and demographic metadata were provided uncurated, with the amount varying by source and participant.

Source material: peripheral blood. The chain joins TRBV3-1 (or the pseudogene TRBV3-2) to TRBJ2-7, with TRBD2 perhaps the D gene, on 5 matching bases. This sequence originates from a man between 25 and 39 years old with active or convalescent COVID-19. For the CDR3, the sequence is CASPVERIYEQYF. The DNA is as follows: TGTGCCAGCCCAGTCGAGCGGATCTACGAGCAGTACTTC.